The 3 T cell receptor beta chains below were found in one sample sequenced in a study of shared clonotypes between healthy human individuals (dated by TCRdb to the early 2020s). The library relied on the immunoSEQ multiplex PCR assay. Here the immuneACCESS table is served through TCRdb, limited to in-frame sequences with V and J called. Missing clones are a known gap in these copies; in checked studies unresolved V genes cover under half, and the rest lacks a known reason. The sample table lists hundreds of thousands of clones, roughly 97% of them with a count of one. The ten largest clones take up less than 0.065% of the sample. The material sequenced was naive CD4+ T cells sorted from blood. The meaning of the sample's cell subset or site label: CD45RA+ positively selected. All receptors derive from a woman younger than 45 in good health.

This rearrangement joins TRBV19 to TRBJ1-5; no clear D. V lost 6 bases and J lost 0, with 9 bases in between. Germline V gene sequence: CDR1 LNHDA, CDR2 SQIVND (reference sequence). The CDR3 loop spans 14 amino acids. The DNA for the CDR3 is TGTGCCAGTAGCCCAAGTGATAGCAATCAGCCCCAGCATTTT. The encoded protein is CASSPSDSNQPQHF.

V and J are TRBV7-2 and TRBJ1-2; TRBD1 is a possible D gene (6 bases). This CDR3 spans 15 amino acids. Germline loops: CDR1 SGHTA, CDR2 FQGNSA. Trimming stripped 2 bases from V and 4 bases from J, with 14 bases between. The CDR3 protein is CASSLRAGAGYGYTF. The CDR3 coding sequence is TGTGCCAGCAGCTTAAGGGCAGGGGCTGGCTATGGCTACACCTTC.

This chain uses TRBV10-3 with TRBJ1-2; weak D call: TRBD1 (6 bases). V dropped 3 bases and J dropped 1 base, with 15 bases sitting between them. Germline loops: CDR1 ENHRY, CDR2 SYGVKD. The CDR3 runs to 16 residues. This CDR3 is CAISESGTSLNYGYTF. The DNA of the CDR3 is TGTGCCATCAGTGAATCAGGGACATCCCTTAACTATGGCTACACCTTC.